Listed below are T cell receptor beta chains from one sample, sequenced in a study of Ad26.COV2.S vaccination and SARS-CoV-2 variants. Repertoires were generated with immunoSEQ multiplex PCR, while TCRdb's copy carries only in-frame clones and drops some. The data show around 300,000 clones, 90% seen once. Sequencing used peripheral blood, obtained in a trial of Ad26.COV2.S vaccine versus placebo. These receptors originate from a person between 18 and 65 years old who received the Ad26.COV2.S COVID-19 vaccine or a placebo. The CDR3 runs from the conserved cysteine through the conserved F or W. The D gene is left open where the match is weak. Clone size appears in some rows only: once, few, many, or a class for an expanded clone.

NA	TRBV6-5	TRBJ1-4	once	TGTGCCAGCAGTTTCAGCGTTAATGAAAAACTGTTTTTT	CASSFSVNEKLFF
TRBD1	TRBV5-1	TRBJ1-2	NA	TGCGCCAGCAGCTTGAATGAGGGGGCTGGCTACACCTTC	CASSLNEGAGYTF
TRBD2	TRBV9	TRBJ2-3	NA	TGTGCCAGCAGCACTAGCGGGGGGGCGAGGGATACGCAGTATTTT	CASSTSGGARDTQYF
TRBD1	TRBV30	TRBJ2-1	NA	TGTGCCTGGGACCCGACAGGGTTATACAATGAGCAGTTCTTC	CAWDPTGLYNEQFF
TRBD2	TRBV2	TRBJ2-1	once	TGTGCCAGCAGTGTTCTAGCGGCATACAATGAGCAGTTCTTC	CASSVLAAYNEQFF
TRBD1	TRBV9	TRBJ2-2	NA	TGTGCCAGCAGCCGTACAGGACAGGGCACCCCCGAATCGAACACCGGGGAGCTGTTTTTT	CASSRTGQGTPESNTGELFF
NA	TRBV5-5	TRBJ2-5	once	TGTGCCAGCAGCTTTTCTAGCTATGAGCAAGAGACCCAGTACTTC	CASSFSSYEQETQYF
NA	TRBV9	TRBJ1-1	NA	TGTGCCAGCAGCGCGGAGGGGACCACTGAAGCTTTCTTT	CASSAEGTTEAFF
TRBD1	TRBV6-2/TRBV6-3	TRBJ1-2	NA	TGTGCCAGCAGTTCGCCGGACAGGGGGAACTATGGCTACACCTTC	CASSSPDRGNYGYTF
TRBD1	TRBV5-4	TRBJ1-3	NA	TGTGCCAGCAGCCCAGGGGGGAAACAGGGGACTGGAAACACCATATATTTT	CASSPGGKQGTGNTIYF
NA	TRBV15	TRBJ2-5	NA	TGTGCCACCCAAGCGTCCACAAAAGAGACCCAGTACTTC	CATQASTKETQYF
TRBD1	TRBV5-1	TRBJ1-2	NA	TGCGCCAGCAGCTTGGATGGACAGGGGTATTTTTCTGGTGGCTACACCTTC	CASSLDGQGYFSGGYTF
NA	TRBV10-3	TRBJ2-3	NA	TGTGCCATCAGTGAAGGGCGGGGTGGCACAGATACGCAGTATTTT	CAISEGRGGTDTQYF
NA	TRBV29-1	TRBJ1-2	NA	TGCAGCGGACTACAGGCTACCTATGGCTACACCTTC	CSGLQATYGYTF
TRBD1	TRBV6-5	TRBJ1-1	NA	TGTGCCAGCCGAAGACAGGGAAATACTGAAGCTTTCTTT	CASRRQGNTEAFF
NA	TRBV5-6	TRBJ1-1	NA	TGTGCCAGCAGCTTTTTGGGCGGGGTTACGGCCCAGAACACTGAAGCTTTCTTT	CASSFLGGVTAQNTEAFF
NA	TRBV20-1	TRBJ1-4	NA	TGCAGTGCTAGTGAGGCAGGGGCTCGTAATGAAAAACTGTTTTTT	CSASEAGARNEKLFF
TRBD1	TRBV27	TRBJ1-1	NA	TGTGCCAGCAGTTTAGGTGGGACAGGGGTGAAAGCTTTCTTT	CASSLGGTGVKAFF
NA	TRBV7-6	TRBJ1-4	NA	TGTGCCAGCAGCTTAGGGCAGGGGAAGGAAAAACTGTTTTTT	CASSLGQGKEKLFF
NA	TRBV7-2	TRBJ1-6	NA	TGTGCCAGCAGCTTAAGGTGGTGGGCCTCCTATAATTCACCCCTCCACTTT	CASSLRWWASYNSPLHF
NA	TRBV12-5	TRBJ2-5	once	TGTGCTAGTGGTTCCCCGCCTCTCAGCGAGACCCAGTACTTC	CASGSPPLSETQYF
NA	TRBV18	TRBJ1-1	NA	TGTGCCAGCTCACCGCGGTCCGGTAAGGGGAACACTGAAGCTTTCTTT	CASSPRSGKGNTEAFF
NA	TRBV10-2	TRBJ1-1	NA	TGCGCCAGCAGTGACCGGGACATGAACACTGAAGCTTTCTTT	CASSDRDMNTEAFF
TRBD1	TRBV18	TRBJ1-1	NA	TGTGCCAGCTCAAAACCCCTTGGACAGGGGTTTATAGGTGAAGCTTTCTTT	CASSKPLGQGFIGEAFF
NA	TRBV30	TRBJ1-6	NA	TGTGCCTGGAGTCCTCCGGCTTGGGCACCCCTCCACTTT	CAWSPPAWAPLHF
NA	TRBV27	TRBJ2-3	NA	TGTGCCAGCAGTTTATCGGTGGGCACAGATACGCAGTATTTT	CASSLSVGTDTQYF
NA	TRBV28	TRBJ1-5	few	TGTGCCAGCAGTTTCCAGGGATATAGCAATCAGCCCCAGCATTTT	CASSFQGYSNQPQHF
NA	TRBV10-2	TRBJ1-5	NA	TGCGCCAGCAGTGAGGTTACAGGGCCCCAGCATTTT	CASSEVTGPQHF
TRBD2	TRBV5-1	TRBJ2-3	NA	TGCGCCAGCAGCTCCGGGACTAGTCCCCCAGATACGCAGTATTTT	CASSSGTSPPDTQYF
NA	TRBV19	TRBJ1-6	NA	TGTGCCAGTAGTATTAACTGGCAGGTAGGGAGTTCACCCCTCCACTTT	CASSINWQVGSSPLHF
NA	TRBV2	TRBJ2-2	NA	TGTGCCAGCATCGAGCGGGCGAACACCGGGGAGCTGTTTTTT	CASIERANTGELFF
NA	TRBV10-3	TRBJ2-3	NA	TGTGCCATCAGTGAGTCGATGGGGGGCAGGACAGATACGCAGTATTTT	CAISESMGGRTDTQYF
NA	TRBV5-1	TRBJ1-1	NA	TGCGCCAGCAGCTTGGAGGGCTTGAACACTGAAGCTTTCTTT	CASSLEGLNTEAFF
TRBD2	TRBV24-1	TRBJ2-3	NA	TGTGCCACCAGTGATCCCCTGTCGGGAGGAGGGACAGATACGCAGTATTTT	CATSDPLSGGGTDTQYF
TRBD1	TRBV6-5	TRBJ1-1	NA	TGTGCCAGCAGGAGGACAGGCGGGACTGAAGCTTTCTTT	CASRRTGGTEAFF
TRBD1	TRBV3-1/TRBV3-2	TRBJ1-5	NA	TGTGCCAGCAGCCTCCGGGACAGGGGCAATCAGCCCCAGCATTTT	CASSLRDRGNQPQHF
NA	TRBV5-1	TRBJ2-5	NA	TGCGCCAGCAGCTCCACCCGGGAGAGGGTGGAGACCCAGTACTTC	CASSSTRERVETQYF
NA	TRBV19	TRBJ1-2	once	TGTGCCAGTAGTAACACAGGGTTGGGACCCTATGGCTACACCTTC	CASSNTGLGPYGYTF
NA	TRBV5-1	TRBJ2-1	NA	TGCGCCAGCAGCCTGGACTCTTCAAGCAATGAGCAGTTCTTC	CASSLDSSSNEQFF
NA	TRBV4-1	TRBJ1-5	NA	TGCGCCAGCAGCCAAGCACAGCTGAATCAGCCCCAGCATTTT	CASSQAQLNQPQHF
TRBD1	TRBV5-5	TRBJ1-1	once	TGTGCCAGCAGTTGGCGAGGACAGGAACTCACAGGCTCCACTGAAGCTTTCTTT	CASSWRGQELTGSTEAFF
TRBD1	TRBV7-2	TRBJ1-5	few	TGTGCCAGCAGCCTAAGGACAGGGTTATCCCGTCAGCCCCAGCATTTT	CASSLRTGLSRQPQHF
TRBD2	TRBV25-1	TRBJ2-1	many	TGTGCCAGCAGTACACGGGAGGGGGTGAATGAGCAGTTCTTC	CASSTREGVNEQFF
NA	TRBV25-1	TRBJ1-6	NA	TGTGCCAGCAGTGAAAAGACTGGGAGCAATTCACCCCTCCACTTT	CASSEKTGSNSPLHF
NA	TRBV9	TRBJ2-3	NA	TGTGCCAGCAGCCTCAAATGGGGAGATACGCAGTATTTT	CASSLKWGDTQYF